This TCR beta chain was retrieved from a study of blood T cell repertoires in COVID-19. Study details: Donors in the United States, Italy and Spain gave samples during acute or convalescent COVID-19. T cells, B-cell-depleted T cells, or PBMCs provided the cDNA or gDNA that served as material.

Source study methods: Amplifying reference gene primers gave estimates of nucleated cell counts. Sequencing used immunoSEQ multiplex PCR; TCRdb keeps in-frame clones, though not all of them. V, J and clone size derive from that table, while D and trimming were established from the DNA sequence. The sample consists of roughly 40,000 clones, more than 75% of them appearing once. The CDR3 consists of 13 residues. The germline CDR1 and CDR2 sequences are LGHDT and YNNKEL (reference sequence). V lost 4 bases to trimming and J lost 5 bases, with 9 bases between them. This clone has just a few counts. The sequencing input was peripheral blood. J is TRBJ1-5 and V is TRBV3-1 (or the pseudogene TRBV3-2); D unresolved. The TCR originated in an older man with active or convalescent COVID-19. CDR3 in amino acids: CASSRTSDQPQHF. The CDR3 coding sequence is TGTGCCAGCAGCCGTACATCCGATCAGCCCCAGCATTTT.